These T cell receptor beta chains were read from a single sample in a study of Ad26.COV2.S vaccination and SARS-CoV-2 variants. TCRdb's table, derived via immunoSEQ multiplex PCR, lists solely in-frame clones and lacks some. The table lists about 370,000 clones, 70% to 90% of them singletons. Sample: peripheral blood, taken in a trial of Ad26.COV2.S vaccine versus placebo. All receptors come from a person aged 18-60 years who received the Ad26.COV2.S COVID-19 vaccine or a placebo. The CDR3 runs from the conserved cysteine through the conserved F or W. Fields, in order: clone size, CDR3 length, V gene, CDR3 protein. Some rows have no size entry. The others give once, few or many, or a class for an expanded clone.

- | 14 | TRBV9 | CASSVGQGNTEAFF
- | 13 | TRBV7-9 | CASSLTGDHEQFF
- | 14 | TRBV29-1 | CSVVAVFSYNEQFF
- | 20 | TRBV13 | CASSPGTSGVQASYYNEQFF
once | 15 | TRBV28 | CASSLTGPLDYGYTF
- | 14 | TRBV4-2 | CASSLGSGTYEQYF
- | 14 | TRBV7-8 | CASSLGRGYQPQHF
- | 11 | TRBV2 | CASTGTDIQYF
- | 11 | TRBV30 | CAWSVVYEQYF
- | 16 | TRBV5-1 | CASSLSLAGNTGELFF
- | 15 | TRBV6-5 | CASSQSNRGWYEQYF
- | 17 | TRBV21-1 | CASLPGQRRRESYEQYF
- | 16 | TRBV7-6 | CASSRGSGGDVGEQFF
once | 12 | TRBV15 | CATSSSKGTQYF
- | 13 | TRBV5-4 | CASSLEQYTEAFF
- | 17 | TRBV14 | CASSLHHRDRGPYEQYF
- | 12 | TRBV6-1 | CASSESHYEQYF
- | 16 | TRBV5-1 | CASSLGTGRRNSPLHF
once | 15 | TRBV30 | CAWSGTSGSRNEQFF
- | 12 | TRBV5-5 | CASSLDDHTQYF
- | 13 | TRBV5-5 | CASSFDVNTEAFF
- | 16 | TRBV7-2 | CASSLGLAIPSYEQYF
once | 14 | TRBV18 | CASSYGLAGDEQFF
- | 18 | TRBV24-1 | CATSDHGTSGSSTDTQYF
few | 16 | TRBV5-1 | CASSLSGRAGTGELFF
- | 16 | TRBV30 | CAWSVSRAGSTGELFF
- | 13 | TRBV5-1 | CASSLMGSYEQYF
- | 14 | TRBV11-3 | CASSLGPRAETQYF
- | 15 | TRBV10-3 | CAISESSGFTDTQYF
- | 14 | TRBV4-1 | CASSYEAYTGELFF
- | 13 | TRBV6-6 | CASSKGGGTEAFF
- | 21 | TRBV12-1 | CASSPFHTGTGGFRTNEKLFF
- | 13 | TRBV11-3 | CASSLPWAGELFF
- | 11 | TRBV12-3/TRBV12-4 | CASSYLDEQFF
- | 16 | TRBV19 | CASRKDRGLLNTEAFF